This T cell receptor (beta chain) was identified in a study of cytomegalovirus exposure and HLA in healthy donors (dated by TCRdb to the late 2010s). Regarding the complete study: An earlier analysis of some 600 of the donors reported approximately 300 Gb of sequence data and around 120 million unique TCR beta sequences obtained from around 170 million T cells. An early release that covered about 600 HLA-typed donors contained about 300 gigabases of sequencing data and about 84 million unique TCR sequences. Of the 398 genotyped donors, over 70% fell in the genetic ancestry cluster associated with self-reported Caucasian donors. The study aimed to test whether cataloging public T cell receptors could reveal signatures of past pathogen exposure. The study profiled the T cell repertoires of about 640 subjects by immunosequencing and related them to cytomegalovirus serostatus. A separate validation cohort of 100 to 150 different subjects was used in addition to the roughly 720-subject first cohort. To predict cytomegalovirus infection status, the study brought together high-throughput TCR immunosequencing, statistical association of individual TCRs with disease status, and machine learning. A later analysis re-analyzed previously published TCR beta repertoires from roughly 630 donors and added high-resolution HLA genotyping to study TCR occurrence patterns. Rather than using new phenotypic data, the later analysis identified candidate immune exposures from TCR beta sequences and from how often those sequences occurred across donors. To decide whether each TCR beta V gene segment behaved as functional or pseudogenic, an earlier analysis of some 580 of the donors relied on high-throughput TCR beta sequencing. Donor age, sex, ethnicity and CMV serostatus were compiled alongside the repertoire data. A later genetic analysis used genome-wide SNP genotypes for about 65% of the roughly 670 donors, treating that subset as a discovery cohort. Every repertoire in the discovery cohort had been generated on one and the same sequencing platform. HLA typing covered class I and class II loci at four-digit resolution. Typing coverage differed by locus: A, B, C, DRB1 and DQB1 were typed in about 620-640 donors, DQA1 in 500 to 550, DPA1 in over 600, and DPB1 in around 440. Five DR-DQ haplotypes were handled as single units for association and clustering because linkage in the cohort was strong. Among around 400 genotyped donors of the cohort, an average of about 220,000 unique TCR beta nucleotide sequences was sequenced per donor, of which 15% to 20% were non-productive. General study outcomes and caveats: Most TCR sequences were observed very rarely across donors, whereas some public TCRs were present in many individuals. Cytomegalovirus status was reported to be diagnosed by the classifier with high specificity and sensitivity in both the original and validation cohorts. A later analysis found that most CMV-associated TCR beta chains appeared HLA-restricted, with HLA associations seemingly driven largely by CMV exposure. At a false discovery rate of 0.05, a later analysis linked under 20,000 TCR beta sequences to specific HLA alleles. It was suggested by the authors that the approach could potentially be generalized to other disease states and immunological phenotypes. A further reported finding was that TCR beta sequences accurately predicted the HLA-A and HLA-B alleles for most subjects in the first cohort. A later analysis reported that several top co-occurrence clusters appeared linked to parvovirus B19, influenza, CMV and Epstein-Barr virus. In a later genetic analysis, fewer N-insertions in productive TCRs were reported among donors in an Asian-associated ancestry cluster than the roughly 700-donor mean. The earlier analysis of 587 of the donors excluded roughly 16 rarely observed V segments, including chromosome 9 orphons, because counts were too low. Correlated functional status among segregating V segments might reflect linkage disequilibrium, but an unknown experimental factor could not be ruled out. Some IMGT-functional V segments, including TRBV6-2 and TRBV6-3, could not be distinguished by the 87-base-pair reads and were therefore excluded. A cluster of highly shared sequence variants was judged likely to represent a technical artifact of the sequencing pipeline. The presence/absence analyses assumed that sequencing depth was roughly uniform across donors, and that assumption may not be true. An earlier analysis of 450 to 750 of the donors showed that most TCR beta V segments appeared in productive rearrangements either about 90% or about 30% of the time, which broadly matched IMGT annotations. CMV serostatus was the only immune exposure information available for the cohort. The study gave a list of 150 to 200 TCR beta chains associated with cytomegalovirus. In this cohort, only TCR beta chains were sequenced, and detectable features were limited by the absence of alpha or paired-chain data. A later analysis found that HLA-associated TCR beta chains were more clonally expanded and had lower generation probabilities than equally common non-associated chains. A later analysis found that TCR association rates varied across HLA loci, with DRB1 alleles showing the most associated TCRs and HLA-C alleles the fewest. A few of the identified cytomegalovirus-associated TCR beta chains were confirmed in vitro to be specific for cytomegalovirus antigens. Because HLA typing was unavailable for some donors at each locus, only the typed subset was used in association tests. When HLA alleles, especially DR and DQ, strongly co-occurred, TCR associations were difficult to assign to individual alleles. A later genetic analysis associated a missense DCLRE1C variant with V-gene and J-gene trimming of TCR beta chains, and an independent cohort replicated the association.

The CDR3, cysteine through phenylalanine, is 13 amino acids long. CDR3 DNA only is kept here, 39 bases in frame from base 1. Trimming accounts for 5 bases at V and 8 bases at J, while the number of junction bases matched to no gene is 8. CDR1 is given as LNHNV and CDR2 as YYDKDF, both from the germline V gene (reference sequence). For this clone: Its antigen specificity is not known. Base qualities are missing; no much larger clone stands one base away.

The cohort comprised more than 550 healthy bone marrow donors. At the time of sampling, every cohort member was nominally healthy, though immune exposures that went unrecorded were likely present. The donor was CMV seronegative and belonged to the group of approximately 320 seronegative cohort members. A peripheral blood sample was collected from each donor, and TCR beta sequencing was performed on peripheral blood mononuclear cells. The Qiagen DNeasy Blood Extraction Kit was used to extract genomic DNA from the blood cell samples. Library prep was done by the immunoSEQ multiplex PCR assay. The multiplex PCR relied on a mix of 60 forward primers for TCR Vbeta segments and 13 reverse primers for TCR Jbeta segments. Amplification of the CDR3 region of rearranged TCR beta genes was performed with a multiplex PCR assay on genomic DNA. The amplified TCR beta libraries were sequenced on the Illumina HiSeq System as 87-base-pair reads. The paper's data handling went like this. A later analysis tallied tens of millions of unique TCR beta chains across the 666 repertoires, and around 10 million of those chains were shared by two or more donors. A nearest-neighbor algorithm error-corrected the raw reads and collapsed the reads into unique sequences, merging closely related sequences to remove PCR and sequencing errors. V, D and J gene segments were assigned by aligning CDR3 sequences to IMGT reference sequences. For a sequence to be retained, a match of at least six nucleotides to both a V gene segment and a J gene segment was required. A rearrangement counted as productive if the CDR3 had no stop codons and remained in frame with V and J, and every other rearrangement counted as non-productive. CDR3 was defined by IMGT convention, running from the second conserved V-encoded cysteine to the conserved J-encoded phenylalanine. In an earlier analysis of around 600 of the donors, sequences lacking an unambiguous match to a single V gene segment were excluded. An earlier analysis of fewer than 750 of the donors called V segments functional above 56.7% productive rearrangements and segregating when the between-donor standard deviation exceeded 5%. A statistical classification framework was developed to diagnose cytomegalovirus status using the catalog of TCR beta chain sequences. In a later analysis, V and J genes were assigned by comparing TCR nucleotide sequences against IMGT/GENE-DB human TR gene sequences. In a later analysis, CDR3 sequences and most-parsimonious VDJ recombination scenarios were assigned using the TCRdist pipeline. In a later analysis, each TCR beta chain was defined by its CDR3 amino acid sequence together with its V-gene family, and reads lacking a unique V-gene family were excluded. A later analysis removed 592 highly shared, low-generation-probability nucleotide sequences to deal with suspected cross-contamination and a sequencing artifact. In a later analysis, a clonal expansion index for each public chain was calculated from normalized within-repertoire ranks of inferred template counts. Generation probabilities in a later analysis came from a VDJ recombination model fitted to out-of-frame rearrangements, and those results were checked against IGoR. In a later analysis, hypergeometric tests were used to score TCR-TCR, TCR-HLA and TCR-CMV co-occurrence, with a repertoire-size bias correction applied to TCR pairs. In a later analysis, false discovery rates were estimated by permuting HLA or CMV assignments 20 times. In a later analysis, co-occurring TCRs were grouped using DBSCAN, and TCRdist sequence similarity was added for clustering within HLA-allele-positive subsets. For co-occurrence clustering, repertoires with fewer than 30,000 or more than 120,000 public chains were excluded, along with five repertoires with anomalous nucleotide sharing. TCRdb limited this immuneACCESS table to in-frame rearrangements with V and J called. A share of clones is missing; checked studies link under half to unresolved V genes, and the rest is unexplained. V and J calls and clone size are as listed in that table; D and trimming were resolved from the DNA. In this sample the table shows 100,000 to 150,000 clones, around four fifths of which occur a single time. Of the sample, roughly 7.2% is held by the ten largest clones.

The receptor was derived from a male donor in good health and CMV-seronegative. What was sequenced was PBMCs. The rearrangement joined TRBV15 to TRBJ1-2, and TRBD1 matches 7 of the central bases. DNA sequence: TGTGCCACCAGCGTTGACAGGGTACGAGGCTACACCTTC. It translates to CATSVDRVRGYTF.